The next 24 T cell receptor beta chains were all read from a single sample in a study of CD8 T cells in Susac syndrome. Reverse transcription of roughly 0.5 to 1 ug RNA was performed with random hexamers. In TCRdb, the immunoSEQ multiplex PCR reads were re-called with MiXCR into one record per CDR3 protein. Among more than 200,000 distinct CDR3 sequences, 85% to 95% were seen once, and the ten largest hold 0.15%. Sequencing input: CD4+ T cells from PBMCs. Every receptor here comes from a human donor with Susac syndrome.

The chain carries TRBV7-8 and TRBJ2-5; D is possibly TRBD2 (6 bases). The CDR3 extends over 14 amino acids. Germline V lookup: CDR1 SGHVS, CDR2 FQNEAQ. V lost 5 bases and J 4 bases, leaving 14 bases between the germline ends. CDR3 sequence reads: CASSPRGGTETQYF. The CDR3 nucleotides are TGTGCCAGCAGCCCCCGAGGCGGGACAGAGACCCAGTACTTC.

As regards this clonotype: One end of the junction fails to match germline, which may point to a read error. The rearrangement uses TRBV7-7 and TRBJ2-5; D is unresolved. CDR3 size: 14 residues. Germline values: CDR1 SSHAT, CDR2 FNYEAQ (reference sequence). The CDR3 reads CASSLFGNQETQYF. Written as DNA, the CDR3 is TGTGCTAGCAGCTTATTTGGGAATCAAGAGACCCAGTACTTC.

In its sample, this clonotype was seen once. The rearrangement joins TRBV4-3 to TRBJ2-3, with TRBD2 matching over 8 bases. J was trimmed by 6 bases and V by 5 bases; bases with no gene match: 10. This CDR3 comprises 15 residues. Germline V CDR1 and CDR2: LGHNA, YSLEER. CDR3 sequence reads: CASSSAGALRDTQYF. Written as DNA, the CDR3 is TGCGCCAGCAGCTCAGCGGGGGCCCTCCGGGATACGCAGTATTTT.

V is TRBV14 and J is TRBJ2-3; 7 bases fit TRBD1. V lost 4 bases to trimming and J lost 2 bases; unmatched junction nucleotides: 6. The CDR3 is 15 residues long. CDR1 and CDR2 (germline): SGHDN, FVKESK. The CDR3 coding sequence is TGTGCCAGCAGCCCGCCGGACAGGATCACAGATACGCAGTATTTT. Its translation: CASSPPDRITDTQYF. The variable domain in full, with the rest retrieved from reference TRBV14 and TRBJ2-3, is EAGVTQFPSHSVIEKGQTVTLRCDPISGHDNLYWYRRVMGKEIKFLLHFVKESKQDESGMPNNRFLAERTGGTYSTLKVQPAELEDSGVYFCASSPPDRITDTQYFGPGTRLTVL.

J is TRBJ1-5 and V is TRBV12-3 or TRBV12-4; possibly TRBD1 for D (5 bases). The CDR3 sequence is 14 residues long. Trimming left V 6 bases short and J 4 bases short, with 13 bases between. The DNA of the CDR3 is TGTGCCAGCAGCCCGGGACCGCTTAATCAGCCCCAGCATTTT. The encoded protein is CASSPGPLNQPQHF.

V gene TRBV7-8 combines with J gene TRBJ2-7; 9 nucleotides agree with TRBD1. This CDR3 is built from 15 residues. The J segment lost 0 bases and the V segment lost 3 bases, leaving 3 bases of the junction unmatched. Germline values: CDR1 SGHVS, CDR2 FQNEAQ. CDR3 nucleotides: TGTGCCAGCAGCTTGCGGACAGGGGACTCCTACGAGCAGTACTTC. Amino acids: CASSLRTGDSYEQYF.

The chain uses TRBV5-1 and TRBJ2-5; maybe TRBD2 (6 bases). Trimming took off 0 bases at V and 3 bases at J, with 9 bases between the two ends. The CDR3 length is 14 residues. The germline gives CDR1 SGHRS, CDR2 YFSETQ. For the CDR3, the DNA is TGCGCCAGCAGCTTGGGGGCTAGCGAAGAGACCCAGTACTTC. It is translated as CASSLGASEETQYF.

The chain recombines TRBV29-1 with TRBJ1-5; D ambiguous. CDR3 size: 13 residues. The V gene's germline CDR1 is SQVTM and CDR2 ANQGSEA. The germline V and J ends were trimmed by 7 bases and 1 base, with 11 bases remaining between them. In DNA form, the CDR3 reads TGCAGCGCCGGGGTGGACAGCAATCAGCCCCAGCATTTT. Protein sequence: CSAGVDSNQPQHF.

The J gene is TRBJ1-1, the V gene TRBV19; D remains ambiguous. The V end was cut by 5 bases, the J end by 5 bases, with 15 bases between. This CDR3 is 14 amino acids long. Germline V CDR1 and CDR2: LNHDA, SQIVND (reference sequence). The chain's CDR3 is CASSRTALGTEAFF. CDR3 DNA: TGTGCCAGTAGTCGGACGGCCCTGGGGACTGAAGCTTTCTTT.

The gene calls are TRBV20-1 and TRBJ2-2, with D possibly TRBD2 on 6 matching bases. V was pared by 5 bases and J by 1 base, with 14 bases between. From germline, CDR1 is DFQATT and CDR2 SNEGSKA (reference sequence). The CDR3 runs 15 residues. This CDR3 is CSAVGTLKNTGELFF. The CDR3 region has the DNA TGCAGTGCTGTCGGGACTCTAAAGAACACCGGGGAGCTGTTTTTT.

The V gene is TRBV19, the J gene TRBJ1-1; the D gene is possibly TRBD1 (6 bases). Deletions cut 3 bases from V and 1 base from J, with 9 bases between. Germline CDR1 reads LNHDA; CDR2 reads SQIVND (reference sequence). This CDR3 contains 14 residues. The chain's CDR3 is CASSIQGWNTEAFF. The CDR3 DNA sequence: TGTGCCAGTAGTATCCAGGGGTGGAACACTGAAGCTTTCTTT.

J is TRBJ2-5 and V is TRBV6-5, with 9 bases identical to TRBD1. J lost 4 bases, V lost 5 bases, and 8 bases had no gene match. Germline CDR1 and CDR2: MNHEY and SVGAGI. The CDR3 is 15 residues long. CDR3 nucleotide sequence: TGTGCCAGCAGTCTTGGACAGGGGTTTGGAGAGACCCAGTACTTC. Residues: CASSLGQGFGETQYF.

This sequence joins TRBV11-1 and TRBJ2-2, with a possible D match to TRBD1 (6 bases). V was trimmed by 4 bases and J by 0 bases, leaving 12 bases between them. Germline-derived CDR1 and CDR2 are SGHAT and FQDESV (reference sequence). The CDR3 covers 16 residues. CDR3 region: CASSSRGLANTGELFF. The CDR3, as DNA: TGTGCCAGCAGCTCCAGGGGTCTCGCGAACACCGGGGAGCTGTTTTTT.

As for this clonotype: The junction does not match germline at one end; this may be a read error. The chain has TRBV6-5 and TRBJ2-3; TRBD1 agrees at 9 bases. CDR3 size: 17 residues. Germline CDR1 MNHEY, CDR2 SVGAGI. CDR3 coding DNA: TGTGCCAGCGGTTATACGACAGGGGGTCAAGTGGCAGATACGCAGTATTTT. It specifies CASGYTTGGQVADTQYF.

The chain uses TRBV5-4 and TRBJ1-3; unclear D gene. Between the trimmed V and J ends, which lost 1 base and 0 bases, there was a span of 5 bases. CDR1 is SGHNT, CDR2 YYREEE, per germline (reference sequence). The CDR3 length is 14 residues. CDR3 DNA sequence: TGTGCCAGCAGCTTGATGAACTCTGGAAACACCATATATTTT. Its translation: CASSLMNSGNTIYF.

CDR3 in amino acids: CASNFGQWGSTGDTQYF. In nucleotides, the CDR3 is TGCGCCAGCAATTTCGGGCAGTGGGGTTCTACTGGAGATACGCAGTATTTT. This sequence joins TRBV5-1 and TRBJ2-3; D gene uncertain. This CDR3 spans 17 amino acids. Trimming stripped 6 bases from V and 5 bases from J, with 25 bases between. The germline gives CDR1 SGHRS, CDR2 YFSETQ.

The rearrangement uses TRBV6-6 and TRBJ1-2; 8 bases fit TRBD1. The CDR3 loop spans 15 amino acids. The germline gives CDR1 MNHNY, CDR2 SVGAGI (reference sequence). Losses at the gene ends were 7 bases for V and 7 bases for J; bases not matched to a gene: 14. The CDR3 sequence is CASNPVGQGSRGYTF. The CDR3 region has the DNA TGTGCCAGCAACCCGGTTGGACAGGGCTCGCGTGGCTACACCTTC.

The V call is TRBV7-8, the J call TRBJ2-5, with 7 nucleotides matching TRBD1. Looked up from germline, CDR1 is SGHVS and CDR2 is FQNEAQ. The V gene end was trimmed by 4 bases and the J gene end by 0 bases; junction bases not matched to a gene: 11. The CDR3 loop spans 17 amino acids. The CDR3 nucleotides read TGTGCCAGCAGCTGGGGACAGTCAGGGTATCACCAAGAGACCCAGTACTTC. As protein: CASSWGQSGYHQETQYF. Variable domain in full (rest from reference TRBV7-8 and TRBJ2-5): GAGVSQSPRYKVAKRGQDVALRCDPISGHVSLFWYQQALGQGPEFLTYFQNEAQLDKSGLPSDRFFAERPEGSVSTLKIQRTQQEDSAVYLCASSWGQSGYHQETQYFGPGTRLLVL.

V gene TRBV9 combines with J gene TRBJ1-1; D uncertain. Trimming removed 4 bases from V and 3 bases from J, with 7 bases in between. In germline, CDR1 is SGDLS, CDR2 YYNGEE. This CDR3 has 12 residues. CDR3 coding DNA: TGTGCCAGCAGCCCCCAGCACACTGAAGCTTTCTTT. Amino acids: CASSPQHTEAFF.

The chain carries TRBV20-1 and TRBJ2-3; D is possibly TRBD1 or TRBD2 (5 bases each). The CDR3 totals 15 residues. V dropped 1 base and J dropped 4 bases, with 15 bases sitting between them. CDR1 and CDR2 (germline): DFQATT, SNEGSKA (reference sequence). As DNA, the CDR3 is TGCAGTGCTAGAGCCCCGGGGCAGGCGGCAGATACGCAGTATTTT. It translates to CSARAPGQAADTQYF.

The V gene is TRBV3-1, the J gene TRBJ2-7; TRBD1 matches 8 bases. Per the germline V gene, CDR1 is LGHDT and CDR2 is YNNKEL (reference sequence). There are 16 residues in the CDR3. Unmatched junction bases numbered 8, after V lost 4 bases and J lost 0 bases. CDR3 sequence: CASSPTGTGLSYEQYF. The CDR3 coding sequence is TGTGCCAGCAGCCCTACCGGGACAGGCCTCTCCTACGAGCAGTACTTC.

V is TRBV29-1 and J is TRBJ2-3, with 10 bases fitting TRBD2. Germline-derived CDR1 and CDR2 are SQVTM and ANQGSEA. V lost 3 bases and J lost 4; bases outside the gene matches: 10. This CDR3 region has 16 residues. In DNA form, the CDR3 reads TGCAGCGTTGATGGGCTAGCGGGGGAGGGTGCAGATACGCAGTATTTT. Its translation: CSVDGLAGEGADTQYF.

In DNA form, the CDR3 reads TGCGCCAGCACCGGGGCACCCCGGGACTATGGCTACACCTTC. Amino acid sequence: CASTGAPRDYGYTF. The V call is TRBV4-1, the J call TRBJ1-2; maybe TRBD1 (5 bases). The V and J ends lost 7 bases and 3 bases respectively, with 15 bases between them. The CDR3 has 14 residues. CDR1 is MGHRA and CDR2 is YSYEKL in the germline V gene.

The gene calls are TRBV6-5 and TRBJ2-1; TRBD2 matches 12 bases. The CDR3 spans 16 residues. The J segment lost 1 base and the V segment lost 4 bases, leaving 2 bases of the junction unmatched. Germline loops: CDR1 MNHEY, CDR2 SVGAGI. CDR3 in DNA: TGTGCCAGCAGTTCAACTAGCGGGGGGTCCTACAATGAGCAGTTCTTC. It translates to CASSSTSGGSYNEQFF.